The clone carrying this T cell receptor (beta chain) was seen ten or more times. Antigen specificity is unknown. Germline V gene lookup returns CDR1 SGHRS and CDR2 YFSETQ. Trimming took 4 bases from V and 4 from J; bases not matched to a gene: 8. The CDR3 is made up of 15 amino acids. This sample was taken from a study of CD8 T cells in ankylosing spondylitis. General study results and limits: Seemingly characteristic of ankylosing spondylitis blood was a TCR beta motif consisting of several highly homologous variants.

From the 5' RACE reads, TCRdb called clonotypes with MiXCR, one entry per CDR3 protein. The sample has 200,000 to 300,000 distinct CDR3 sequences; 8% to 9.5% are singletons. The V gene is TRBV5-1, the J gene TRBJ2-1, with 7 bases matching TRBD1. The sample was blood, either unsorted or a sorted T cell fraction (not recorded which). The sequence was obtained from a male donor with ankylosing spondylitis or in good health (not recorded which). CDR3 sequence reads: CASSRGPGTYNEQFF. The CDR3, as DNA: TGCGCCAGCAGCAGGGGGCCCGGAACATACAATGAGCAGTTCTTC. Based on the CDR3 plus reference TRBV5-1 and TRBJ2-1, the full variable domain is KAGVTQTPRYLIKTRGQQVTLSCSPISGHRSVSWYQQTPGQGLQFLFEYFSETQRNKGNFPGRFSGRQFSNSRSEMNVSTLELGDSALYLCASSRGPGTYNEQFFGPGTRLTVL.